Each of the 25 T cell receptor beta chains below was sequenced from the same sample in a study of T cell changes during pregnancy in multiple sclerosis. Repertoires were generated with immunoSEQ multiplex PCR, while TCRdb's copy carries only in-frame clones and drops some. The sample contains about 36,000 clones, 85% to 95% of which appear only once. The sequenced sample consisted of PBMCs (not recorded whether the cells were cultured). The receptors were gathered from a female donor with multiple sclerosis, enrolled in a pregnancy study.

The gene calls are TRBV5-1 and TRBJ1-1; tentative D call: TRBD1 (5 bases). The CDR3 runs 15 residues. Trimming stripped 4 bases from V and 2 bases from J, with 15 bases between. Germline V lookup: CDR1 SGHRS, CDR2 YFSETQ. The CDR3 reads CASSPGVGRNTEAFF. The CDR3 DNA reads as TGCGCCAGCAGCCCGGGGGTGGGTCGTAACACTGAAGCTTTCTTT.

The gene calls are TRBV7-9 and TRBJ2-7, with D maybe TRBD1 (5 bases). The V gene's germline CDR1 is SEHNR and CDR2 FQNEAQ (reference sequence). Trimming took 5 bases from V and 0 from J, leaving 11 bases between them. This CDR3 contains 14 residues. The DNA of the CDR3 is TGTGCCAGCAGCCTAACAGGTTCCTCCTACGAGCAGTACTTC. Its protein product is CASSLTGSSYEQYF.

V is TRBV7-2 and J is TRBJ2-5; TRBD2 might be the D (6 bases). V was shortened by 3 bases and J by 3 bases, with 8 bases between the two germline ends. CDR1 and CDR2 from the germline V gene are SGHTA and FQGNSA. The CDR3 consists of 13 residues. The CDR3 loop reads CASSFTSKETQYF. CDR3 bases: TGTGCCAGCAGCTTTACTAGCAAAGAGACCCAGTACTTC.

V is TRBV11-2 and J is TRBJ1-1; D remains ambiguous. Trimming shortened V by 4 bases and J by 4 bases, and 1 base separated the two germline ends. This CDR3 is 10 amino acids long. Germline CDR1 SGHAT, CDR2 FQNNGV. CDR3 amino acids: CASSSTEAFF. CDR3 DNA sequence: TGTGCCAGCAGCTCCACTGAAGCTTTCTTT.

This chain connects TRBV10-3 to TRBJ2-2, with 7 bases that match TRBD1. The CDR3 consists of 16 residues. Germline values: CDR1 ENHRY, CDR2 SYGVKD. V dropped 6 bases and J dropped 3; count of bases not matched to a gene: 10. CDR3 amino acids: CAIREPGQTHTGELFF. The CDR3 nucleotides are TGTGCCATCAGGGAACCGGGACAGACCCACACCGGGGAGCTGTTTTTT.

The rearrangement joins TRBV6-1 to TRBJ2-5; D is ambiguous. Germline assignment: CDR1 MNHNS and CDR2 SASEGT. Trimming took off 5 bases at V and 3 bases at J, with 7 bases between the two ends. This CDR3 spans 12 amino acids. CDR3 nucleotide sequence: TGTGCCAGCAGTTTCGACGAAGAGACCCAGTACTTC. This encodes CASSFDEETQYF.

The rearrangement joins TRBV2 to TRBJ2-5; D gene unclear. V lost 0 bases and J lost 5, with 10 bases in between. CDR1 and CDR2 from the germline V gene are SNHLY and FYNNEI. There are 14 residues in the CDR3. In DNA form, the CDR3 reads TGTGCCAGCAGTGAAGCGTACCTCAGGGAGACCCAGTACTTC. Translating it yields CASSEAYLRETQYF.

The chain combines TRBV11-2 with TRBJ2-4; 10 bases align to TRBD2. Per germline, CDR1 SGHAT and CDR2 FQNNGV. The CDR3 is 15 residues long. With V trimmed by 5 bases and J by 0 bases, 1 base remained unmatched. The CDR3 spells CASSTSGVAKNIQYF. DNA for the CDR3: TGTGCCAGCAGCACTAGCGGGGTAGCCAAAAACATTCAGTACTTC.

J is TRBJ2-7 and V is TRBV18; D possibly corresponds to TRBD2 (6 bases). This CDR3 comprises 16 residues. V gave up 4 bases and J gave up 3 bases, with 19 bases separating them. The germline CDR1 and CDR2 sequences are KGHSH and LQKENI. The DNA for the CDR3 is TGTGCCAGCTCACGGCTGGCGGGGCAGAGCCTCTACGAGCAGTACTTC. Its protein product is CASSRLAGQSLYEQYF.

The chain is built from TRBV7-9 and TRBJ1-5; D remains unclear. Trimming took off 5 bases at V and 3 bases at J, with 11 bases between the two ends. The CDR3 runs 14 residues. Germline-derived CDR1 and CDR2 are SEHNR and FQNEAQ (reference sequence). The CDR3 region has the DNA TGTGCCAGCAGCGCGGACGGGTTCAATCAGCCCCAGCATTTT. Protein sequence: CASSADGFNQPQHF.

The chain recombines TRBV6-4 with TRBJ2-2; tentatively, D is TRBD2 (5 bases). CDR1 MRHNA and CDR2 SNTAGT come from the germline V gene. Trimming took 2 bases from V and 5 from J, leaving 9 bases between them. The CDR3 extends over 14 amino acids. The CDR3, as DNA: TGTGCCAGCAGTGACCAGAGGGAGACCGGGGAGCTGTTTTTT. The encoded protein is CASSDQRETGELFF.

V and J are TRBV4-3 and TRBJ1-4; 8 bases line up with TRBD1. The trim removed 1 base at V and 5 bases at J, leaving 6 bases unmatched. Looked up from germline, CDR1 is LGHNA and CDR2 is YSLEER. The CDR3 contains 16 residues. The CDR3 spells CASSQGAGTGNEKLFF. CDR3 DNA sequence: TGCGCCAGCAGCCAAGGGGCCGGGACAGGCAATGAAAAACTGTTTTTT.

The chain carries TRBV5-6 and TRBJ2-1; TRBD2 aligns across 11 bases. Germline lookup yields CDR1 SGHDT and CDR2 YYEEEE. J was trimmed by 8 bases and V by 4 bases; bases with no gene match: 5. CDR3 length: 14 residues. The CDR3 loop is CASSGYSGGDEQFF. The CDR3 region has the DNA TGTGCCAGCAGCGGATATAGCGGGGGGGATGAGCAGTTCTTC.

The J gene is TRBJ2-5, the V gene TRBV18; D ambiguous. The CDR3 length is 14 residues. Germline assignment: CDR1 KGHSH and CDR2 LQKENI. V lost 5 bases, J lost 0 bases, and 10 bases lay in between. As DNA, the CDR3 is TGTGCCAGCTCAGTCGCCCAGTACCAAGAGACCCAGTACTTC. It translates to CASSVAQYQETQYF.

The chain couples TRBV18 to TRBJ2-3, with 7 bases identical to TRBD1. The CDR3 totals 15 residues. The germline gives CDR1 KGHSH, CDR2 LQKENI. V shed 4 bases, J shed 3 bases, and the junction held 7 bases outside the gene matches. In DNA, the CDR3 is TGTGCCAGCTCACTCCGACAGGGTGGGACAGATACGCAGTATTTT. This encodes CASSLRQGGTDTQYF.

This rearrangement joins TRBV4-3 to TRBJ2-2; perhaps TRBD2 as D (5 bases). Germline CDR1 and CDR2: LGHNA and YSLEER. V shed 0 bases and J shed 3 bases, with 14 bases lying between them. There are 17 residues in the CDR3. The CDR3 region is CASSQELGVRHTGELFF. The CDR3 DNA reads TGCGCCAGCAGCCAAGAACTAGGAGTACGGCACACCGGGGAGCTGTTTTTT.

The chain combines TRBV7-9 with TRBJ2-1; 7 bases map to TRBD1. The CDR3 totals 15 residues. V was pared by 0 bases and J by 6 bases, with 5 bases of the junction left unmatched. In germline, CDR1 is SEHNR, CDR2 FQNEAQ (reference sequence). CDR3 loop: CASSLARGFFNEQFF. In DNA form, the CDR3 reads TGTGCCAGCAGCTTAGCCAGGGGGTTTTTCAATGAGCAGTTCTTC.

This chain uses TRBV5-1 with TRBJ2-1, with 13 bases identical to TRBD2. The germline V gene has CDR1 SGHRS and CDR2 YFSETQ. Trimming took 4 bases from V and 4 from J; bases not matched to a gene: 11. The CDR3 length is 18 residues. Here the CDR3 DNA reads TGCGCCAGCAGCCACGGACTAGCGGGAGCCCAAAATTACAATGAGCAGTTCTTC. Translation: CASSHGLAGAQNYNEQFF.

Only a few counts were recorded for this clone. This rearrangement joins TRBV28 to TRBJ2-7; 7 bases match TRBD2. The CDR3 is 14 residues long. Germline lookup yields CDR1 MDHEN and CDR2 SYDVKM. The V gene end was trimmed by 3 bases and the J gene end by 3 bases; junction bases not matched to a gene: 5. The CDR3, as DNA: TGTGCCAGCAGTTTTGGGGGGGGTCTCTACGAGCAGTACTTC. This gives the protein CASSFGGGLYEQYF.

The chain has TRBV7-8 and TRBJ1-4; D might be TRBD1 (6 bases). CDR1 and CDR2 (germline): SGHVS, FQNEAQ. The V gene lost 5 bases and the J gene lost 8 bases, with 12 bases spanning the gap. The CDR3 is made up of 13 amino acids. The CDR3 sequence: CASSPGQGEKLFF. Written as DNA, the CDR3 is TGTGCCAGCAGCCCGGGGCAGGGGGAAAAACTGTTTTTT.

The chain links TRBV10-1 to TRBJ2-5; D is unclear. The CDR3 extends over 15 amino acids. Germline V CDR1 and CDR2: WNHNN, SYGVQD (reference sequence). V lost 0 bases to trimming and J lost 1 base, with 9 bases between them. The CDR3 is CASSESSPFQETQYF. The CDR3 DNA is TGCGCCAGCAGTGAGTCGAGTCCGTTCCAAGAGACCCAGTACTTC.

This chain uses TRBV12-5 with TRBJ1-5; 12 bases align to TRBD1. This CDR3 comprises 15 residues. Germline V gene sequence: CDR1 LGHNT, CDR2 FRNRAP. V was pared by 5 bases and J by 6 bases, with 5 bases of the junction left unmatched. The CDR3 sequence is CASGEGQGAVQPQHF. The CDR3 DNA reads TGTGCTAGTGGTGAGGGACAGGGGGCGGTTCAGCCCCAGCATTTT.

The chain joins TRBV5-8 to TRBJ1-2; D remains ambiguous. The CDR3 is made up of 14 amino acids. CDR1 SGHTS and CDR2 YDEGEE come from the germline V gene. Trimming took 1 base from V and 6 from J, leaving 13 bases between them. The CDR3 loop reads CASSLNRAFHGYTF. CDR3 bases: TGTGCCAGCAGCTTGAACAGAGCGTTTCATGGCTACACCTTC. The full variable domain, rest sourced from reference TRBV5-8 and TRBJ1-2, is EAGVTQSPTHLIKTRGQQATLRCSPISGHTSVYWYQQALGLGLQFLLWYDEGEERNRGNFPPRFSGRQFPNYSSELNVNALELEDSALYLCASSLNRAFHGYTFGSGTRLTVV.

CDR3 region: CASSLGGTQREQYF. The CDR3 region has the DNA TGTGCCAGCAGCTTGGGCGGGACCCAACGGGAGCAGTACTTC. V gene TRBV7-2 combines with J gene TRBJ2-7, with a tentative D call TRBD2 (6 bases). CDR3 length: 14 amino acids. Germline CDR1 reads SGHTA; CDR2 reads FQGNSA. The V and J ends lost 3 bases and 7 bases respectively, with 16 bases between them.

J is TRBJ1-2 and V is TRBV30; TRBD1 aligns across 10 bases. This CDR3 spans 16 amino acids. The V gene's germline CDR1 is GTSNPN and CDR2 SVGIG (reference sequence). Unmatched junction bases numbered 6, after V lost 2 bases and J lost 0 bases. Here the CDR3 reads CAWSSGTGASNYGYTF. CDR3 DNA: TGTGCCTGGAGTTCTGGGACAGGGGCTTCTAACTATGGCTACACCTTC.